This T cell receptor (beta chain) originates from a study of post-analysis software for immune sequencing data. As for the study in general: In terms of disease course, relapsing-remitting, secondary progressive and progressive-relapsing multiple sclerosis were included.

Points on this clonotype: The antigen remains undetermined.

Libraries were made from TCR beta cDNA, and they carried unique molecular identifiers. T cells numbering roughly 1 to 10 million gave rise to some 520,000 cDNA molecules. Using its own MiXCR run on the PCR reads, TCRdb lists one record per CDR3 protein. The repertoire holds some 240,000 distinct CDR3 sequences, with 30% to 45% as singletons. Study conclusions and caveats: Compared against controls, patients with multiple sclerosis displayed significantly lower normalized Chao1 diversity.

Input material: blood. The TCR sequence derives from a girl aged 10-17 years with multiple sclerosis.

The CDR3 DNA reads as TGCGCCAGCAGCTGGGATCCAGGGAGGGAAAAACTGTTTTTT. Its protein product is CASSWDPGREKLFF. V is TRBV5-1 and J is TRBJ1-4; D might be TRBD1 (5 bases). The length of the CDR3 is 14 residues. Germline CDR1 is SGHRS and CDR2 is YFSETQ. Trimming cost V 3 bases and J 8 bases, with 14 bases left between them.